What follows are 21 T cell receptor beta chains derived from one specimen sequenced in a study of T cell repertoires in cytomegalovirus infection. TCRdb used MiXCR to reprocess the reads, holding one entry per CDR3 protein. The table has just under 300,000 distinct CDR3 sequences, 9.6% seen once. Sequences were obtained from PBMCs. The receptors were sampled from a human donor in good health (CMV status not recorded). Some clones in this sample may be carry-over from other donors' samples.

The gene calls are TRBV19 and TRBJ2-1; 10 bases agree with TRBD2. The CDR3 sequence is 14 residues long. With V trimmed by 5 bases and J by 8 bases, 6 bases remained unmatched. Germline V lookup: CDR1 LNHDA, CDR2 SQIVND (reference sequence). The CDR3 reads CASSPSGGNDEQFF. The CDR3 region has the DNA TGTGCCAGTAGTCCTAGCGGGGGCAACGATGAGCAGTTCTTC.

CDR3 nucleotides: TGCGCCAGCAGCTTGGGACAGGGGGTCGACGAGCAGTACTTC. Translating it yields CASSLGQGVDEQYF. The V call is TRBV5-1, the J call TRBJ2-7; TRBD1 agrees at 9 bases. Looked up from germline, CDR1 is SGHRS and CDR2 is YFSETQ. V dropped 0 bases and J dropped 5; count of bases not matched to a gene: 3. The CDR3 sequence is 14 residues long. Drawing the rest from reference TRBV5-1 and TRBJ2-7, the complete variable domain is KAGVTQTPRYLIKTRGQQVTLSCSPISGHRSVSWYQQTPGQGLQFLFEYFSETQRNKGNFPGRFSGRQFSNSRSEMNVSTLELGDSALYLCASSLGQGVDEQYFGPGTRLTVT.

This clonotype was counted many times. J is TRBJ2-1 and V is TRBV7-2; 9 nucleotides align to TRBD1. There are 15 residues in the CDR3. Germline V CDR1 and CDR2: SGHTA, FQGNSA. With 2 bases clipped from V and 9 bases from J, the junction kept 8 bases outside the gene matches. CDR3 amino acids: CASSLWATGGVEQFF. The CDR3 DNA follows: TGTGCCAGCAGCTTATGGGCAACAGGGGGCGTTGAGCAGTTCTTC.

This clonotype was found a few times. The chain joins TRBV6-4 to TRBJ2-6; TRBD2 aligns across 8 bases. The CDR3 has 18 amino acids. With 6 bases clipped from V and 0 bases from J, the junction kept 10 bases outside the gene matches. From germline, CDR1 is MRHNA and CDR2 SNTAGT. The DNA of the CDR3 is TGTGCCAGCAGACACCCCAGCGGGGGCAGCTCTGGGGCCAACGTCCTGACTTTC. Translation: CASRHPSGGSSGANVLTF.

This clonotype was seen repeatedly, ten times or more. The CDR3 sequence is CASSWGDRNTEAFF. The DNA of the CDR3 is TGTGCCAGCAGCTGGGGCGACAGGAACACTGAAGCTTTCTTT. The chain carries TRBV7-2 and TRBJ1-1; a possible D gene is TRBD1 (5 bases). The CDR3 contains 14 residues. Germline CDR1 and CDR2: SGHTA and FQGNSA. V was cut by 4 bases and J by 1 base, with 10 bases left in between.

This clonotype has a count of ten or more. The chain uses TRBV6-5 and TRBJ2-7; D not resolved. Germline CDR1 and CDR2: MNHEY and SVGAGI. Trimming cost V 2 bases and J 0 bases, with 11 bases left between them. The CDR3 length is 15 residues. The CDR3 region has the DNA TGTGCCAGCAGTTACCAGCCCTATGGCTCCTACGAGCAGTACTTC. Its protein product is CASSYQPYGSYEQYF.

This clonotype was picked up many times. The chain recombines TRBV20-1 with TRBJ1-2; possibly TRBD1 for D (5 bases). This CDR3 contains 13 residues. Germline V CDR1 and CDR2: DFQATT, SNEGSKA (reference sequence). The CDR3 nucleotides are TGCAGGGGTACAGGAGACTCTAACTATGGCTACACCTTC. It translates to CRGTGDSNYGYTF.

This clonotype was counted at least ten times. The chain is built from TRBV7-2 and TRBJ2-2; D may be TRBD1 or TRBD2 (6 bases each). This CDR3 spans 15 amino acids. The germline CDR1 and CDR2 sequences are SGHTA and FQGNSA. Trimming left V 5 bases short and J 6 bases short, with 16 bases between. CDR3 DNA: TGTGCCAGCAGCCGAGGGGGGAGGCGGGCCGGGGAGCTGTTTTTT. Encoded protein: CASSRGGRRAGELFF.

On this clonotype: Germline is not matched at one junction end, which may reflect a read error. This chain joins TRBV20-1 and TRBJ1-3; D unresolved. CDR1 DFQATT and CDR2 SNEGSKA come from the germline V gene (reference sequence). The CDR3 extends over 14 amino acids. CDR3 sequence (DNA): TGCAGTGCTTTGGACTTTTATTCTGGAAACACCTTATATTTT. Its protein product is CSALDFYSGNTLYF.

The V gene is TRBV18, the J gene TRBJ2-5; tentative D call: TRBD1 (5 bases). Germline V gene lookup returns CDR1 KGHSH and CDR2 LQKENI. V was cut by 0 bases and J by 4 bases, with 9 bases left in between. The CDR3 runs to 14 residues. This chain's CDR3 is CASSPPSQGETQYF. The CDR3 nucleotides read TGTGCCAGCTCACCACCGTCTCAGGGAGAGACCCAGTACTTC.

The chain employs TRBV11-3 and TRBJ2-1; 7 positions agree with TRBD1. V lost 5 bases to trimming and J lost 8 bases; unmatched junction nucleotides: 3. The CDR3 extends over 12 amino acids. Germline V lookup: CDR1 SGHNT, CDR2 YENEEA. This CDR3 is CASSLDRDEQFF. For the CDR3, the DNA is TGTGCCAGCAGCCTTGACAGGGATGAGCAGTTCTTC.

This clonotype has only a few counts. The chain uses TRBV28 and TRBJ1-1; D remains ambiguous. The V end was cut by 6 bases, the J end by 4 bases, with 18 bases between. This CDR3 has 15 residues. The germline V gene encodes CDR1 MDHEN and CDR2 SYDVKM. The CDR3, as DNA: TGTGCCAGCAGCCAGAGAAGGTGGGGAGCCACTGAAGCTTTCTTT. Translation gives CASSQRRWGATEAFF.

This clonotype was found many times. The chain carries TRBV18 and TRBJ2-7; 10 bases fit TRBD1. This CDR3 is built from 15 residues. Trimming removed 4 bases from V and 5 bases from J; junction bases left unmatched: 8. Per germline, CDR1 KGHSH and CDR2 LQKENI. In nucleotides, the CDR3 is TGTGCCAGCTCACTGGGACAGGGGAGTCTAAACGAGCAGTACTTC. It encodes CASSLGQGSLNEQYF.

This clonotype was observed at least ten times. The chain combines TRBV5-1 with TRBJ2-1, with TRBD1 matching over 10 bases. The V gene's germline CDR1 is SGHRS and CDR2 YFSETQ. CDR3 length equals 15 residues. Trimming removed 5 bases from V and 6 bases from J; junction bases left unmatched: 8. As DNA, the CDR3 is TGCGCCAGCAGATCCGGACAGGGGGGAGGCAATGAGCAGTTCTTC. This encodes CASRSGQGGGNEQFF.

This clonotype was picked up many times. J is TRBJ2-7 and V is TRBV6-2 or TRBV6-3; no clear D gene. The CDR3 is made up of 15 amino acids. V was clipped by 0 bases and J by 6 bases, with 15 bases between them. CDR1 is MNHEY, CDR2 SVGEGT, per germline. The CDR3 DNA is TGTGCCAGCAGTTACTCGCAGTTGGGATCTTCCGAGCAGTACTTC. As protein: CASSYSQLGSSEQYF.

This chain connects TRBV28 to TRBJ1-1; a possible D gene is TRBD1 (5 bases). Germline CDR1 reads MDHEN; CDR2 reads SYDVKM. The germline V and J ends were trimmed by 1 base and 1 base, with 10 bases remaining between them. The CDR3 length is 15 residues. Here the CDR3 reads CASSLFPGPNTEAFF. DNA for the CDR3: TGTGCCAGCAGTTTATTTCCAGGGCCGAACACTGAAGCTTTCTTT.

The table lists this clonotype with many counts. This sequence joins TRBV5-1 and TRBJ2-6; D is ambiguous. CDR1 is SGHRS, CDR2 YFSETQ, per germline. This CDR3 spans 16 amino acids. Trimming left V 0 bases short and J 2 bases short, with 9 bases between. The CDR3 reads CASSLGKTAGANVLTF. The CDR3 DNA follows: TGCGCCAGCAGCTTGGGCAAAACCGCTGGGGCCAACGTCCTGACTTTC.

This clonotype was detected ten times or more. V and J are TRBV29-1 and TRBJ1-1; TRBD1 might be the D (5 bases). The CDR3 extends over 14 amino acids. From germline, CDR1 is SQVTM and CDR2 ANQGSEA. The V and J ends lost 4 bases and 0 bases respectively, with 12 bases between them. The CDR3 DNA reads TGCAGCGTTGGGGGTTTGGACATGAACACTGAAGCTTTCTTT. It encodes CSVGGLDMNTEAFF.

This clonotype was picked up many times. CDR3 coding DNA: TGTGCCAGCAGCTTGGCCCCCAGGGCCGGGGCCAACGTCCTGACTTTC. This translates into CASSLAPRAGANVLTF. The genes are TRBV5-5 and TRBJ2-6, with a tentative D call TRBD1 (5 bases). Germline V gene lookup returns CDR1 SGHKS and CDR2 YYEKEE (reference sequence). This CDR3 region has 16 residues. Trimming shortened V by 0 bases and J by 4 bases, and 11 bases separated the two germline ends.

This clonotype was recorded at least ten times. V is TRBV2 and J is TRBJ2-3; D might be TRBD1 (6 bases). CDR3 length: 11 residues. V lost 8 bases and J lost 6, with 9 bases in between. Looked up from germline, CDR1 is SNHLY and CDR2 is FYNNEI. This CDR3 reads CASARGDTQYF. CDR3 coding DNA: TGTGCCAGCGCTAGGGGGGATACGCAGTATTTT.

CDR3 in amino acids: CASSFKGSYNEQFF. The CDR3 DNA is TGTGCCAGCAGCTTTAAGGGATCCTACAATGAGCAGTTCTTC. J is TRBJ2-1 and V is TRBV7-9; D is unresolved. Germline V gives CDR1 SEHNR, CDR2 FQNEAQ (reference sequence). Trimming pared 3 bases from V and 1 base from J, leaving 7 bases between. The CDR3 runs to 14 residues.